The 25 T cell receptor beta chains below were found in one sample sequenced in a study of shared clonotypes between healthy human individuals. The naive CD8 population came from CD45RO-negative cells selected for CCR7, without terminally differentiated effector memory CD45RA+ cells. Assay used: immunoSEQ multiplex PCR; TCRdb lists only in-frame clones, some missing. The sample records about 2 million clones, approximately 94% being singletons. The sample consisted of naive CD8+ T cells sorted from blood. These receptors were collected from a man in his late teens or twenties in good health.

This clone was seen once. CDR3 in amino acids: CASSSGKVTEAFF. CDR3 sequence (DNA): TGTGCCAGCAGCTCAGGGAAAGTGACTGAAGCTTTCTTT. The chain is built from TRBV7-9 and TRBJ1-1; D perhaps matches TRBD1 (5 bases). This CDR3 is built from 13 residues. Trimming took 4 bases from V and 5 from J, leaving 11 bases between them. Germline CDR1 reads SEHNR; CDR2 reads FQNEAQ (reference sequence).

V gene TRBV7-9 combines with J gene TRBJ2-2; no firm D call. The CDR3 consists of 15 residues. Trimming stripped 1 base from V and 6 bases from J, with 12 bases between. Germline lookup yields CDR1 SEHNR and CDR2 FQNEAQ (reference sequence). As DNA, the CDR3 is TGTGCCAGCAGCTTAGAGGTTTTTGGCGCCGGGGAGCTGTTTTTT. This codes for CASSLEVFGAGELFF.

Note on this clone: This sample also contains other DNA sequences that code for the same CDR3. The chain carries TRBV27 and TRBJ2-5; D assignment may be TRBD1 or TRBD2 (5 bases each). CDR1 is MNHEY and CDR2 is SMNVEV in the germline V gene (reference sequence). This CDR3 has 14 amino acids. The germline V and J ends were trimmed by 2 bases and 1 base, with 8 bases remaining between them. CDR3 protein: CASSLGGSQETQYF. Written as DNA, the CDR3 is TGTGCCAGCAGTTTAGGGGGTTCCCAAGAGACCCAGTACTTC.

V gene TRBV10-1 combines with J gene TRBJ2-1; 7 positions agree with TRBD2. V gave up 8 bases and J gave up 8 bases; unmatched junction bases: 18. The CDR3 is made up of 16 amino acids. CDR1 WNHNN and CDR2 SYGVQD come from the germline V gene (reference sequence). The CDR3 DNA reads TGCGCCAGCTCTCTGAAAGGCGGGGGACGATTTGATGAGCAGTTCTTC. Its translation: CASSLKGGGRFDEQFF.

The rearrangement links TRBV9 to TRBJ2-7, with 7 bases aligning to TRBD2. There are 17 residues in the CDR3. Unmatched junction bases numbered 14, after V lost 0 bases and J lost 5 bases. Germline CDR1 SGDLS, CDR2 YYNGEE. The CDR3 region is CASSVGAGGGTMHEQYF. CDR3 DNA sequence: TGTGCCAGCAGCGTAGGGGCCGGCGGGGGAACTATGCACGAGCAGTACTTC.

V and J are TRBV27 and TRBJ1-5; TRBD1 matches at 9 bases. J lost 4 bases, V lost 6 bases, and 1 base had no gene match. CDR1 MNHEY and CDR2 SMNVEV come from the germline V gene (reference sequence). The CDR3 length is 13 residues. As DNA, the CDR3 is TGTGCCAGCAGCGGGACAGGGAATCAGCCCCAGCATTTT. It translates to CASSGTGNQPQHF.

The CDR3 sequence is CASSPLLTSTYNEQFF. In nucleotides, the CDR3 is TGTGCCAGTAGTCCCCTTCTAACTAGTACCTACAATGAGCAGTTCTTC. The chain combines TRBV19 with TRBJ2-1, with D perhaps matching TRBD2 (5 bases). Trimming pared 5 bases from V and 2 bases from J, leaving 16 bases between. Germline values: CDR1 LNHDA, CDR2 SQIVND (reference sequence). The CDR3 extends over 16 amino acids.

The V gene is TRBV7-9, the J gene TRBJ2-3; the D gene is possibly TRBD2 (7 bases). CDR3 length: 16 amino acids. CDR1 is SEHNR and CDR2 is FQNEAQ in the germline V gene (reference sequence). V was cut by 0 bases and J by 5 bases, with 15 bases left in between. For the CDR3, the DNA is TGTGCCAGCAGCTTAGCGCTAGCGGAGGGGGGAGATACGCAGTATTTT. Translation: CASSLALAEGGDTQYF.

On this clone: The sample holds other DNA sequences that translate to the same CDR3. J is TRBJ2-7 and V is TRBV30; 9 nucleotides align to TRBD1. Per germline, CDR1 GTSNPN and CDR2 SVGIG (reference sequence). The CDR3 has 12 amino acids. With 5 bases clipped from V and 2 bases from J, the junction kept 1 base outside the gene matches. CDR3 loop: CAWDRGTYEQYF. The CDR3 nucleotides read TGTGCCTGGGACAGGGGGACCTACGAGCAGTACTTC.

This rearrangement joins TRBV4-1 to TRBJ2-5; 10 nucleotides match TRBD2. The CDR3 sequence is 16 residues long. Germline V gene sequence: CDR1 MGHRA, CDR2 YSYEKL. The V gene end was trimmed by 1 base and the J gene end by 4 bases; junction bases not matched to a gene: 6. CDR3 sequence: CASSQGLRTSGETQYF. For the CDR3, the DNA is TGCGCCAGCAGCCAAGGTCTGCGGACTAGCGGAGAGACCCAGTACTTC.

The chain couples TRBV6-6 to TRBJ1-2, with D maybe TRBD1 (6 bases). V lost 2 bases and J 8 bases, leaving 12 bases between the germline ends. Germline V gene sequence: CDR1 MNHNY, CDR2 SVGAGI (reference sequence). The CDR3 is 13 amino acids. CDR3 sequence: CASSYTGGTGYTF. The CDR3 region has the DNA TGTGCCAGCAGTTACACCGGGGGCACCGGCTACACCTTC.

V is TRBV19 and J is TRBJ2-3; 15 nucleotides match TRBD2. Germline trimming cut 3 bases from V and 0 bases from J; bases unmatched to any gene: 7. Germline V CDR1 and CDR2: LNHDA, SQIVND (reference sequence). This CDR3 comprises 19 residues. The CDR3 protein is CASSIFGTSGGLSTDTQYF. In DNA, the CDR3 is TGTGCCAGTAGTATCTTTGGGACTAGCGGGGGGCTTAGCACAGATACGCAGTATTTT.

The chain carries TRBV6-5 and TRBJ2-2; tentative D call: TRBD1 (6 bases). The CDR3 extends over 14 amino acids. Between the trimmed V and J ends, which lost 2 bases and 8 bases, there was a span of 12 bases. Germline V gene data show CDR1 as MNHEY and CDR2 as SVGAGI. The CDR3 nucleotides read TGTGCCAGCAGTTACGCAGGGGCCAGGGGGGAGCTGTTTTTT. Its protein product is CASSYAGARGELFF.

V usage is TRBV13 and J usage is TRBJ2-7; possibly TRBD2 for D (6 bases). Trimming took 8 bases from V and 3 from J, leaving 14 bases between them. From germline, CDR1 is PRHDT and CDR2 FYEKMQ (reference sequence). The CDR3 has 13 amino acids. This CDR3 reads CASHPAGRYEQYF. The CDR3 bases are TGTGCCAGCCATCCCGCGGGGCGCTACGAGCAGTACTTC.

The rearrangement links TRBV27 to TRBJ2-2; 12 nucleotides match TRBD1. The CDR3 has 16 residues. V was pared by 8 bases and J by 5 bases, with 9 bases of the junction left unmatched. CDR1 MNHEY and CDR2 SMNVEV come from the germline V gene (reference sequence). CDR3 sequence (DNA): TGTGCCAGCGGATCGGGGACAGGGGGCTTTACCGGGGAGCTGTTTTTT. Translating it yields CASGSGTGGFTGELFF.

The V gene is TRBV5-1, the J gene TRBJ2-7; no definite D call. The CDR3 is 14 residues long. The germline V gene encodes CDR1 SGHRS and CDR2 YFSETQ. V shed 1 base and J shed 1 base, with 9 bases lying between them. Here the CDR3 DNA reads TGCGCCAGCAGCTTGATCGGGTATTCCTACGAGCAGTACTTC. It translates to CASSLIGYSYEQYF. Full variable domain (outside the CDR3, taken from reference TRBV5-1 and TRBJ2-7): KAGVTQTPRYLIKTRGQQVTLSCSPISGHRSVSWYQQTPGQGLQFLFEYFSETQRNKGNFPGRFSGRQFSNSRSEMNVSTLELGDSALYLCASSLIGYSYEQYFGPGTRLTVT.

V usage is TRBV27 and J usage is TRBJ2-7, with D possibly matching TRBD1 (5 bases). The CDR3 spans 16 residues. V lost 3 bases and J lost 0, with 15 bases in between. In germline, CDR1 is MNHEY, CDR2 SMNVEV (reference sequence). For the CDR3, the DNA is TGTGCCAGCAGTTTCGTTCAGGGTCTAGGCTCCTACGAGCAGTACTTC. Protein product: CASSFVQGLGSYEQYF.

The chain employs TRBV5-1 and TRBJ2-3, with TRBD2 matching 8 bases. Germline V gene lookup returns CDR1 SGHRS and CDR2 YFSETQ. The ends lost 2 bases at V and 0 bases at J; junction bases unmatched: 8. This CDR3 is built from 17 residues. This CDR3 is CASSLTAGVLSTDTQYF. CDR3 bases: TGCGCCAGCAGCTTAACAGCGGGGGTGCTTAGCACAGATACGCAGTATTTT.

The rearrangement joins TRBV14 to TRBJ2-1; a weak D match, TRBD2 (6 bases). Trimming removed 4 bases at V and 10 bases at J, with 11 bases between. The CDR3 covers 12 residues. Looked up from germline, CDR1 is SGHDN and CDR2 is FVKESK. CDR3 in amino acids: CASSLAGLEQFF. CDR3 nucleotide sequence: TGTGCCAGCAGCCTCGCGGGGTTAGAGCAGTTCTTC.

The V gene is TRBV4-3, the J gene TRBJ1-4, with 9 positions matching TRBD1. The CDR3 extends over 16 amino acids. The J segment lost 13 bases and the V segment lost 1 base, leaving 13 bases of the junction unmatched. Per the germline V gene, CDR1 is LGHNA and CDR2 is YSLEER. For the CDR3, the DNA is TGCGCCAGCAGCCAAGCGTGGGACAGGGCTTCTCTCGGACTGTTTTTT. Translating gives CASSQAWDRASLGLFF.

V gene TRBV19 combines with J gene TRBJ2-7; 7 bases are shared with TRBD2. V lost 6 bases and J lost 2; bases outside the gene matches: 7. Germline V gives CDR1 LNHDA, CDR2 SQIVND (reference sequence). There are 14 residues in the CDR3. CDR3: CASSGTISPYEQYF. The DNA for the CDR3 is TGTGCCAGTAGCGGGACTATTTCCCCCTACGAGCAGTACTTC.

The V gene is TRBV11-2, the J gene TRBJ1-2; D is unresolved. This CDR3 has 13 amino acids. Germline V gene lookup returns CDR1 SGHAT and CDR2 FQNNGV. With 3 bases removed from V and 2 bases from J, the gap between germline ends came to 7 bases. In nucleotides, the CDR3 is TGTGCCAGCAGCTTGGATGCCAACTATGGCTACACCTTC. It encodes CASSLDANYGYTF. The full variable domain, rest sourced from reference TRBV11-2 and TRBJ1-2, is EAGVAQSPRYKIIEKRQSVAFWCNPISGHATLYWYQQILGQGPKLLIQFQNNGVVDDSQLPKDRFSAERLKGVDSTLKIQPAKLEDSAVYLCASSLDANYGYTFGSGTRLTVV.

The chain couples TRBV2 to TRBJ1-4; 7 nucleotides agree with TRBD1. The CDR3 loop spans 15 amino acids. Germline lookup yields CDR1 SNHLY and CDR2 FYNNEI. V trimming: 5 bases; J trimming: 4 bases; junction bases outside the gene matches: 7. In DNA, the CDR3 is TGTGCCAGCAGTCCAGGACAGGTTTTTAATGAAAAACTGTTTTTT. It specifies CASSPGQVFNEKLFF.

This chain uses TRBV30 with TRBJ2-7, with D perhaps matching TRBD2 (6 bases). Trimming took 4 bases from V and 4 from J, leaving 14 bases between them. Germline-derived CDR1 and CDR2 are GTSNPN and SVGIG (reference sequence). The CDR3 spans 13 residues. The CDR3 sequence: CAWNPGTAYEQYF. The CDR3 DNA reads as TGTGCCTGGAACCCCGGGACTGCGTACGAGCAGTACTTC.

The chain recombines TRBV4-3 with TRBJ2-7, with D possibly being TRBD1 or TRBD2 (5 bases each). The CDR3 runs 15 residues. CDR1 and CDR2 (germline): LGHNA, YSLEER. V was cut by 1 base and J by 3 bases, with 13 bases left in between. The CDR3 region has the DNA TGCGCCAGCAGCCAAGTGGGGGACGGGATCTACGAGCAGTACTTC. Translation gives CASSQVGDGIYEQYF.